The 17 T cell receptor beta chains below all came from one sample that was sequenced in a study of T-cell reconstitution after alpha-beta-depleted transplantation in children. As it was prepared, the TCRbeta library received unique molecular identifiers. MiXCR was run by TCRdb on the PCR reads, yielding one entry per CDR3 protein. The data show 100,000 or so distinct CDR3 sequences, more than 20% seen once. The sequenced sample was PBMCs, obtained before TCRalphabeta/CD19-depleted stem cell transplant. The receptors derive from a boy between 2 and 10 years old with acute lymphoblastic leukemia, due to receive a stem cell transplant.

The chain is built from TRBV10-3 and TRBJ2-7, with TRBD2 matching 7 bases. The V gene end was trimmed by 3 bases and the J gene end by 4 bases; junction bases not matched to a gene: 9. The CDR3 consists of 15 residues. Germline-derived CDR1 and CDR2 are ENHRY and SYGVKD. The chain's CDR3 is CAISEASGGRYEQYF. The CDR3 DNA is TGTGCCATCAGTGAAGCTAGCGGAGGGAGATACGAGCAGTACTTC.

This clonotype showed up just a few times. This chain links TRBV20-1 with TRBJ1-2; no reliable D call. Trimming left V 0 bases short and J 1 base short, with 12 bases between. CDR1 is DFQATT, CDR2 SNEGSKA, per germline (reference sequence). The CDR3 totals 15 residues. In DNA form, the CDR3 reads TGCAGTGCTAGAGATCGAACCGGGGTTAACTATGGCTACACCTTC. It is translated as CSARDRTGVNYGYTF.

This clonotype was seen only a few times. J is TRBJ2-7 and V is TRBV29-1; 9 bases fit TRBD1. CDR3 size: 14 residues. Germline V CDR1 and CDR2: SQVTM, ANQGSEA. The V segment lost 3 bases and the J segment 7 bases; nucleotides outside the gene matches: 10. The CDR3 reads CSVDPTGGAGEQYF. In DNA, the CDR3 is TGCAGCGTTGATCCCACAGGGGGCGCAGGGGAGCAGTACTTC.

The chain carries TRBV29-1 and TRBJ2-2, with D uncertain. Trimming removed 7 bases from V and 1 base from J, with 10 bases in between. The CDR3 is 13 amino acids. CDR1 and CDR2 (germline): SQVTM, ANQGSEA. This CDR3 is CSGNRGNTGELFF. CDR3 nucleotides: TGCAGCGGAAATCGAGGGAACACCGGGGAGCTGTTTTTT.

There are a few counts of this clonotype. The genes are TRBV7-8 and TRBJ1-2; D not certain. There are 15 residues in the CDR3. The germline V gene has CDR1 SGHVS and CDR2 FQNEAQ. Trimming took 5 bases from V and 7 from J, leaving 20 bases between them. The CDR3 bases are TGTGCCAGCAGCCCCGAAGCGTACCTCCGGGCTGGCTACACCTTC. Its translation is CASSPEAYLRAGYTF. The variable domain in full, with the rest retrieved from reference TRBV7-8 and TRBJ1-2, is GAGVSQSPRYKVAKRGQDVALRCDPISGHVSLFWYQQALGQGPEFLTYFQNEAQLDKSGLPSDRFFAERPEGSVSTLKIQRTQQEDSAVYLCASSPEAYLRAGYTFGSGTRLTVV.

The chain employs TRBV27 and TRBJ2-7, with 9 bases lining up with TRBD1. The length of the CDR3 is 15 residues. V was clipped by 7 bases and J by 2 bases; unmatched bases: 9. Per the germline V gene, CDR1 is MNHEY and CDR2 is SMNVEV (reference sequence). The CDR3 sequence: CASTQDRGGTYEQYF. CDR3 nucleotides: TGTGCCAGCACCCAGGACAGGGGCGGTACCTACGAGCAGTACTTC.

The chain uses TRBV4-1 and TRBJ2-7; 9 bases fit TRBD2. The J segment lost 1 base and the V segment lost 4 bases, leaving 5 bases of the junction unmatched. The CDR3 length is 15 residues. Germline V gene lookup returns CDR1 MGHRA and CDR2 YSYEKL. The CDR3 DNA sequence: TGCGCCAGCAGCCCCCGACTAGCGGAGTCCTACGAGCAGTACTTC. This codes for CASSPRLAESYEQYF.

J is TRBJ2-5 and V is TRBV5-1; 7 nucleotides match TRBD1. The germline V gene encodes CDR1 SGHRS and CDR2 YFSETQ. CDR3 length equals 15 residues. Trimming at V came to 4 bases and at J to 3 bases, leaving 9 bases not matched to a gene. The DNA for the CDR3 is TGCGCCAGCAGCCAGACAGGGAAGATAGAAGAGACCCAGTACTTC. Its translation: CASSQTGKIEETQYF.

V and J are TRBV4-1 and TRBJ2-7; 10 nucleotides match TRBD1. The CDR3 contains 15 residues. J was trimmed by 6 bases and V by 4 bases; bases with no gene match: 9. The germline V gene encodes CDR1 MGHRA and CDR2 YSYEKL. CDR3 residues: CASSLTWDRGGEQYF. In DNA, the CDR3 is TGCGCCAGCAGCCTTACCTGGGACAGGGGTGGCGAGCAGTACTTC.

The gene calls are TRBV7-9 and TRBJ2-3; D may be TRBD2 (7 bases). V was pared by 1 base and J by 2 bases, with 13 bases between. Looked up from germline, CDR1 is SEHNR and CDR2 is FQNEAQ (reference sequence). The CDR3 runs to 16 residues. In DNA form, the CDR3 reads TGTGCCAGCAGCTTAGAGCTGGGGGGGGCCACAGATACGCAGTATTTT. This translates into CASSLELGGATDTQYF.

This clonotype was observed a handful of times. CDR3 sequence: CATSRADYSGGRTDTQYF. The CDR3, as DNA: TGTGCCACCAGCAGAGCGGACTATAGCGGGGGACGCACAGATACGCAGTATTTT. This chain connects TRBV15 to TRBJ2-3; TRBD2 aligns across 9 bases. Germline CDR1 LNHNV, CDR2 YYDKDF (reference sequence). With V trimmed by 1 base and J by 1 base, 9 bases remained unmatched. CDR3 length: 18 amino acids.

J is TRBJ2-2 and V is TRBV5-1, with 8 positions matching TRBD2. The germline gives CDR1 SGHRS, CDR2 YFSETQ. The CDR3 loop spans 16 amino acids. With 4 bases clipped from V and 6 bases from J, the junction kept 11 bases outside the gene matches. The CDR3 nucleotides read TGCGCCAGCAGCCTGGGGACTAGTATCGATCCCGGGGAGCTGTTTTTT. Amino acid sequence: CASSLGTSIDPGELFF.

This clonotype was detected a few times. The J gene is TRBJ1-1, the V gene TRBV10-3; the D gene is possibly TRBD1 (6 bases). Deletions cut 8 bases from V and 5 bases from J, with 18 bases between. The CDR3 is 14 amino acids. Germline loops: CDR1 ENHRY, CDR2 SYGVKD. The CDR3 protein is CAIGGFGGATEAFF. The CDR3 DNA follows: TGTGCCATCGGGGGATTCGGGGGCGCGACTGAAGCTTTCTTT.

This clonotype was counted a few times. This chain joins TRBV20-1 and TRBJ1-1; D is unresolved. Looked up from germline, CDR1 is DFQATT and CDR2 is SNEGSKA (reference sequence). This CDR3 comprises 12 residues. V was shortened by 4 bases and J by 1 base, with 7 bases between the two germline ends. The CDR3 sequence is CSAIGQNTEAFF. CDR3 in DNA: TGCAGTGCTATTGGCCAGAACACTGAAGCTTTCTTT.

This chain connects TRBV27 to TRBJ2-4; the D gene is possibly TRBD1 (6 bases). Germline V gene lookup returns CDR1 MNHEY and CDR2 SMNVEV (reference sequence). The CDR3 extends over 13 amino acids. Trimming shortened V by 6 bases and J by 4 bases, and 10 bases separated the two germline ends. The CDR3 reads CASSQDSKNIQYF. Written as DNA, the CDR3 is TGTGCCAGCAGCCAGGACAGTAAAAACATTCAGTACTTC.

This clonotype was seen a few times. The rearrangement links TRBV20-1 to TRBJ1-6, with D possibly TRBD1 on 5 matching bases. Trimming took 6 bases from V and 10 from J, leaving 16 bases between them. CDR1 and CDR2 (germline): DFQATT, SNEGSKA (reference sequence). The CDR3 extends over 13 amino acids. CDR3 amino acids: CSAEGQVDSPLHF. CDR3 sequence (DNA): TGCAGTGCCGAGGGGCAGGTGGACTCACCCCTCCACTTT.

This clonotype was recorded many times. The V and J genes are TRBV20-1 and TRBJ2-3, with 8 nucleotides matching TRBD2. The CDR3 runs 14 residues. Germline V lookup: CDR1 DFQATT, CDR2 SNEGSKA (reference sequence). After removal of 3 bases from V and 14 bases from J, the junction contained 16 bases not matched to a gene. The CDR3 coding sequence is TGCAGTGCTAGCCCGCGCGGGAGGCCGCCGCGGCCGTATTTT. It yields the protein CSASPRGRPPRPYF.